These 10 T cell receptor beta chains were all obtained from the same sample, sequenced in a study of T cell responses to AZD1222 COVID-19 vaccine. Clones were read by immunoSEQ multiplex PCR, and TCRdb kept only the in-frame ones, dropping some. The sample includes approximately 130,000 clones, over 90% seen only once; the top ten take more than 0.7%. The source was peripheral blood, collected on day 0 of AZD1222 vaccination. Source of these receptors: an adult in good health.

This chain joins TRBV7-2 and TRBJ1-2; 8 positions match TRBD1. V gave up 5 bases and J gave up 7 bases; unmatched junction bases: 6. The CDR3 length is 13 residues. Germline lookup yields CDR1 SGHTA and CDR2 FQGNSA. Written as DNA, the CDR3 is TGTGCCAGCAGCGCGGACAGGGATCGTGGCTACACCTTC. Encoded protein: CASSADRDRGYTF.

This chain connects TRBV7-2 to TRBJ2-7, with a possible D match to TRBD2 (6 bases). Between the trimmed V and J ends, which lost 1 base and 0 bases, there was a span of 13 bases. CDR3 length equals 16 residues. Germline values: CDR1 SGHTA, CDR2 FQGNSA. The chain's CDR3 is CASSLGGGVSSYEQYF. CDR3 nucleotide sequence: TGTGCCAGCAGCTTAGGAGGAGGGGTGAGCTCCTACGAGCAGTACTTC.

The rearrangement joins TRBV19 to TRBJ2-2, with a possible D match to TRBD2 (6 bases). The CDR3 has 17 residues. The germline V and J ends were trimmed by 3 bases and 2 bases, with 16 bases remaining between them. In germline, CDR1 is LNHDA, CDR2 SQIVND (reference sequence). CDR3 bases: TGTGCCAGTAGTATTGGGGGGTGGAGTCCCAACACCGGGGAGCTGTTTTTT. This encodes CASSIGGWSPNTGELFF.

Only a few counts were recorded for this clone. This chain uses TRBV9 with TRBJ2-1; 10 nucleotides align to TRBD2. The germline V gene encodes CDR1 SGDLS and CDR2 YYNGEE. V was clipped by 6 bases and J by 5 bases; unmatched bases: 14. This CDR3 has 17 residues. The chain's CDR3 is CASNGLAGASGDNEQFF. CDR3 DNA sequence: TGTGCCAGCAATGGGCTAGCGGGGGCTTCAGGGGACAATGAGCAGTTCTTC.

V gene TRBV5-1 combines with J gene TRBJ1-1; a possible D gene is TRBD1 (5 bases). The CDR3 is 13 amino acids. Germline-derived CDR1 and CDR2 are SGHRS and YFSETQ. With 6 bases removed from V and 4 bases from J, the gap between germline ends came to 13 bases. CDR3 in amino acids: CASKPDTGTEAFF. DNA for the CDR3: TGCGCCAGCAAACCGGACACAGGCACTGAAGCTTTCTTT.

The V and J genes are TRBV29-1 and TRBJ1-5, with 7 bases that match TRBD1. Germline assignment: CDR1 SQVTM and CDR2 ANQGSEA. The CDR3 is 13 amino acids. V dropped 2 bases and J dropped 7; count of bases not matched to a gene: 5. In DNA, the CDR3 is TGCAGCGTTGAAACAGGGGAGGGACAGCCCCAGCATTTT. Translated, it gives CSVETGEGQPQHF.

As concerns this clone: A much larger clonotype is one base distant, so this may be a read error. CDR3 amino acids: CASSASSGGANEQFF. The CDR3, as DNA: TGTGCCAGCAGCGCTTCTAGCGGGGGGGCCAATGAGCAGTTCTTC. This chain connects TRBV9 to TRBJ2-1; 12 bases match TRBD2. Germline V gene lookup returns CDR1 SGDLS and CDR2 YYNGEE. J was trimmed by 6 bases and V by 3 bases; bases with no gene match: 4. This CDR3 is 15 amino acids long. Based on the CDR3 plus reference TRBV9 and TRBJ2-1, the full variable domain is DSGVTQTPKHLITATGQRVTLRCSPRSGDLSVYWYQQSLDQGLQFLIQYYNGEERAKGNILERFSAQQFPDLHSELNLSSLELGDSALYFCASSASSGGANEQFFGPGTRLTVL.

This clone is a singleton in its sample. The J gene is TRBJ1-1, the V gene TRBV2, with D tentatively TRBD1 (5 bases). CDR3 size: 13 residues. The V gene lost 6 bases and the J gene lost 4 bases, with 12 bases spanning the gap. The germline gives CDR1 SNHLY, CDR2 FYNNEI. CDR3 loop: CASRAREGTEAFF. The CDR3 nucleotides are TGTGCCAGCAGGGCCAGGGAGGGCACTGAAGCTTTCTTT.

The CDR3 here is CASSYSHAAMGSPLHF. Written as DNA, the CDR3 is TGTGCCAGCAGTTACTCCCACGCAGCGATGGGTTCACCCCTCCACTTT. The V call is TRBV6-5, the J call TRBJ1-6, with no clear D. The V gene lost 0 bases and the J gene lost 9 bases, with 15 bases spanning the gap. The CDR3 length is 16 residues. Germline V gives CDR1 MNHEY, CDR2 SVGAGI.

CDR3 sequence reads: CASREGGETSGYTF. Written as DNA, the CDR3 is TGTGCCAGCAGGGAAGGGGGGGAGACCTCTGGCTACACCTTC. V and J are TRBV6-6 and TRBJ1-2, with D perhaps matching TRBD1 (6 bases). Trimming left V 6 bases short and J 7 bases short, with 18 bases between. The length of the CDR3 is 14 residues. CDR1 MNHNY and CDR2 SVGAGI come from the germline V gene (reference sequence).